The 13 T cell receptor beta chains in this list originate from one sample, sequenced in a study of shared clonotypes between healthy human individuals. This table comes from immunoSEQ multiplex PCR, and its TCRdb copy is limited to in-frame clones, with some not included. The sample carries about 2,500,000 clones, roughly 92% recorded once. Sample: naive CD4+ T cells sorted from blood. The sample's subset: CD45RA+ positively selected. Every receptor here comes from a man between 18 and 35 years old in good health.

V gene TRBV11-1 combines with J gene TRBJ1-3, with TRBD1 matching 7 bases. Germline assignment: CDR1 SGHAT and CDR2 FQDESV (reference sequence). V shed 3 bases, J shed 0 bases, and the junction held 5 bases outside the gene matches. The CDR3 sequence is 16 residues long. CDR3 loop: CASSLYRGSSGNTIYF. CDR3 sequence (DNA): TGTGCCAGCAGCTTGTACAGGGGTTCCTCTGGAAACACCATATATTTT.

V and J are TRBV7-8 and TRBJ2-3; TRBD2 matches 9 bases. This CDR3 is built from 13 residues. The germline V gene encodes CDR1 SGHVS and CDR2 FQNEAQ. The junction had 4 bases not matched to a gene; V was cut back by 6 bases and J by 6 bases. DNA of the CDR3: TGTGCCAGCAGGGCGGGGGGGCGTGATACGCAGTATTTT. This sequence encodes CASRAGGRDTQYF.

The chain is built from TRBV19 and TRBJ1-1, with a possible D match to TRBD1 (6 bases). Trimming removed 7 bases from V and 0 bases from J, with 12 bases in between. Germline CDR1 reads LNHDA; CDR2 reads SQIVND (reference sequence). This CDR3 comprises 14 residues. The CDR3 sequence is CASKSQGMNTEAFF. The CDR3 DNA is TGTGCCAGTAAGAGTCAGGGGATGAACACTGAAGCTTTCTTT.

The chain has TRBV10-3 and TRBJ2-4; D call uncertain. The CDR3 is 15 residues long. Trimming took off 0 bases at V and 0 bases at J, with 6 bases between the two ends. CDR1 is ENHRY, CDR2 SYGVKD, per germline. The CDR3 spells CAISESAVAKNIQYF. The CDR3 coding sequence is TGTGCCATCAGTGAGTCCGCGGTAGCCAAAAACATTCAGTACTTC.

The chain recombines TRBV19 with TRBJ1-2; TRBD1 is a possible D gene (6 bases). Germline CDR1 and CDR2: LNHDA and SQIVND (reference sequence). V lost 11 bases to trimming and J lost 14 bases, with 27 bases between them. The CDR3 sequence is 13 residues long. The CDR3 nucleotides read TGTGCCTCCAGTCGGACAGCCGAACCCGATTTGACCTTC. It translates to CASSRTAEPDLTF. Based on the CDR3 plus reference TRBV19 and TRBJ1-2, the full variable domain is DGGITQSPKYLFRKEGQNVTLSCEQNLNHDAMYWYRQDPGQGLRLIYYSQIVNDFQKGDIAEGYSVSREKKESFPLTVTSAQKNPTAFYLCASSRTAEPDLTFGSGTRLTVV.

The chain links TRBV7-2 to TRBJ2-4; 8 positions match TRBD2. Losses at the gene ends were 5 bases for V and 3 bases for J; bases not matched to a gene: 6. Per germline, CDR1 SGHTA and CDR2 FQGNSA. The CDR3 covers 15 residues. CDR3 amino acids: CASSPGLGVKNIQYF. The CDR3 coding sequence is TGTGCCAGCAGCCCGGGACTAGGGGTCAAAAACATTCAGTACTTC.

The chain recombines TRBV5-8 with TRBJ2-2; 12 bases align to TRBD2. The CDR3 runs 17 residues. Germline V lookup: CDR1 SGHTS, CDR2 YDEGEE. V dropped 3 bases and J dropped 0; count of bases not matched to a gene: 3. The CDR3 DNA reads TGTGCCAGCAGCTCTAGACTAGCGGGGGCGAACACCGGGGAGCTGTTTTTT. Its translation: CASSSRLAGANTGELFF.

The chain is built from TRBV11-3 and TRBJ2-1, with D unclear. Trimming removed 1 base from V and 8 bases from J, with 12 bases in between. This CDR3 region has 14 residues. Germline values: CDR1 SGHNT, CDR2 YENEEA. DNA of the CDR3: TGTGCCAGCAGCTTAGGGTTCTCTCAGGATGAGCAGTTCTTC. Its translation is CASSLGFSQDEQFF.

The J gene is TRBJ2-7, the V gene TRBV7-2, with 8 nucleotides matching TRBD2. The length of the CDR3 is 17 residues. Germline V lookup: CDR1 SGHTA, CDR2 FQGNSA. Unmatched junction bases numbered 14, after V lost 5 bases and J lost 2 bases. The CDR3, as DNA: TGTGCCAGCAGCCCCCCCCGGCGCCCGGGACTAGCCTACGAGCAGTACTTC. Amino acid sequence: CASSPPRRPGLAYEQYF. Full variable domain (outside the CDR3, taken from reference TRBV7-2 and TRBJ2-7): GAGVSQSPSNKVTEKGKDVELRCDPISGHTALYWYRQSLGQGLEFLIYFQGNSAPDKSGLPSDRFSAERTGGSVSTLTIQRTQQEDSAVYLCASSPPRRPGLAYEQYFGPGTRLTVT.

This clone was seen more than once but under ten times. This chain connects TRBV18 to TRBJ2-2, with D perhaps matching TRBD1 or TRBD2 (5 bases each). Trimming removed 7 bases at V and 1 base at J, with 13 bases between. Looked up from germline, CDR1 is KGHSH and CDR2 is LQKENI. The CDR3 has 15 residues. The CDR3 nucleotides are TGTGCCAGCTTCCCGGGACCGAAGAACACCGGGGAGCTGTTTTTT. This encodes CASFPGPKNTGELFF.

The chain recombines TRBV21-1 with TRBJ2-7; TRBD2, the table's D call, was not compared with the DNA. TRBV21-1 is classified as a pseudogene. The CDR3 runs to 16 residues. DNA for the CDR3: TGTGCCAGCAGCAAAGGAGGACTAGCGGGTTCCTACGAGCAGTACTTC. Amino acids: CASSKGGLAGSYEQYF.

This clone has only a few counts. The rearrangement uses TRBV6-4 and TRBJ1-1; 7 positions agree with TRBD1. CDR1 MRHNA and CDR2 SNTAGT come from the germline V gene. The trim removed 2 bases at V and 7 bases at J, leaving 7 bases unmatched. The CDR3 spans 14 residues. The CDR3 bases are TGTGCCAGCAGTGACGGAGACAGGGAATATGAAGCTTTCTTT. Translating gives CASSDGDREYEAFF.

In this sample, this clone turned up a few times. The rearrangement joins TRBV28 to TRBJ1-2; D remains unclear. This CDR3 spans 10 amino acids. Trimming shortened V by 8 bases and J by 8 bases, and 9 bases separated the two germline ends. The V gene's germline CDR1 is MDHEN and CDR2 SYDVKM. The CDR3 loop reads CASGRVGYTF. The CDR3 DNA is TGTGCCAGCGGAAGGGTCGGCTACACCTTC.